The 10 T cell receptor beta chains below were found in one sample sequenced in a study of blood T cell repertoires in COVID-19. TCRdb keeps only in-frame clones here, not all; method: immunoSEQ multiplex PCR. The profile covers some 150,000 clones, with about 86% appearing a single time and less than 2% taken by the ten largest. Sequencing used peripheral blood. All receptors derive from a woman aged 60-70 years with acute or convalescent COVID-19.

This clone was seen only a few times. V and J are TRBV5-1 and TRBJ1-4; no clear D. CDR3 length: 12 amino acids. Per the germline V gene, CDR1 is SGHRS and CDR2 is YFSETQ. Trimming took off 0 bases at V and 7 bases at J, with 4 bases between the two ends. CDR3 amino acids: CASSLDGEKLFF. The CDR3 nucleotides read TGCGCCAGCAGCTTGGACGGTGAAAAACTGTTTTTT.

The chain recombines TRBV11-2 with TRBJ2-3, with D perhaps TRBD1 (6 bases). The CDR3 extends over 15 amino acids. V lost 1 base and J 7 bases, leaving 15 bases between the germline ends. Germline CDR1 reads SGHAT; CDR2 reads FQNNGV. This CDR3 is CASSLGTGSFNTQYF. The CDR3 coding sequence is TGTGCCAGCAGCTTAGGAACAGGGAGTTTTAATACGCAGTATTTT.

This clone was detected only once. The chain couples TRBV19 to TRBJ1-5, with 7 bases matching TRBD1. CDR1 and CDR2 from the germline V gene are LNHDA and SQIVND (reference sequence). The CDR3 extends over 16 amino acids. Trimming cost V 3 bases and J 3 bases; bases outside gene matches: 8. The CDR3 sequence is CASSIPRTGNNQPQHF. In DNA form, the CDR3 reads TGTGCCAGTAGTATCCCACGGACAGGAAACAATCAGCCCCAGCATTTT.

This clone has more than one count but fewer than ten. This rearrangement joins TRBV30 to TRBJ2-3; no reliable D call. Looked up from germline, CDR1 is GTSNPN and CDR2 is SVGIG (reference sequence). The CDR3 runs to 17 residues. V was shortened by 0 bases and J by 2 bases, with 18 bases between the two germline ends. The CDR3, as DNA: TGTGCCTGGAGTGTATTTTGGTCAGGTATTGCCACAGATACGCAGTATTTT. Translating gives CAWSVFWSGIATDTQYF.

The chain joins TRBV3-1 (or the pseudogene TRBV3-2) to TRBJ2-3, with TRBD1 matching over 11 bases. Trimming took 4 bases from V and 7 from J; bases not matched to a gene: 4. In germline, CDR1 is LGHDT, CDR2 YNNKEL (reference sequence). The length of the CDR3 is 14 residues. CDR3 residues: CASSPGTGGNTQYF. In nucleotides, the CDR3 is TGTGCCAGCAGCCCTGGGACAGGGGGGAATACGCAGTATTTT.

The chain has TRBV7-9 and TRBJ1-2, with 8 bases fitting TRBD1. This CDR3 has 15 residues. CDR1 SEHNR and CDR2 FQNEAQ come from the germline V gene (reference sequence). With V trimmed by 5 bases and J by 4 bases, 9 bases remained unmatched. The CDR3 loop reads CASSLPTGQGYGYTF. DNA for the CDR3: TGTGCCAGCAGCCTACCGACCGGACAGGGCTATGGCTACACCTTC.

Concerning this clone: A read error may produce the germline difference seen at one junction end. The chain employs TRBV7-9 and TRBJ2-1; 10 positions agree with TRBD1. The germline V gene has CDR1 SEHNR and CDR2 FQNEAQ (reference sequence). The CDR3 runs 12 residues. CDR3 sequence reads: CASSSGTGARIF. The CDR3 bases are TGTGCCAGCAGCTCCGGGACAGGGGCCCGGATCTTC.

The chain couples TRBV28 to TRBJ2-1, with TRBD1 matching over 7 bases. Germline CDR1 MDHEN, CDR2 SYDVKM. The CDR3 totals 13 residues. With 8 bases clipped from V and 9 bases from J, the junction kept 10 bases outside the gene matches. This CDR3 reads CASHDRVVGEQFF. CDR3 in DNA: TGTGCCAGCCACGACAGGGTAGTCGGTGAGCAGTTCTTC.

The CDR3 sequence is CASSQERTTHNEQFF. In DNA, the CDR3 is TGCGCCAGCAGCCAAGAAAGGACTACCCACAATGAGCAGTTCTTC. The chain combines TRBV4-3 with TRBJ2-1; D is possibly TRBD2 (6 bases). Germline CDR1 reads LGHNA; CDR2 reads YSLEER. Trimming took 0 bases from V and 5 from J, leaving 11 bases between them. The length of the CDR3 is 15 residues.

This clone was observed a few times. The CDR3 DNA reads as TGTGCCTGGAGTGTGAGAGTCTCGGGGCCCCAGCATTTT. Amino acid sequence: CAWSVRVSGPQHF. The chain combines TRBV30 with TRBJ1-5; no clear D. The germline gives CDR1 GTSNPN, CDR2 SVGIG (reference sequence). Trimming removed 0 bases at V and 9 bases at J, with 12 bases between. The CDR3 is 13 amino acids.